This is a list of T cell receptor beta chains from one sample in a study of cytomegalovirus exposure and HLA in healthy donors. The table came from immunoSEQ multiplex PCR; TCRdb's copy has only in-frame clones and leaves some out. Here the sample spans tens of thousands of clones, roughly 90% being singletons. The source material was PBMCs. The receptors were sampled from a woman in her forties in good health and CMV-seropositive. The CDR3 runs from the conserved cysteine through the conserved F or W. Fields, in order: clone size, V gene, J gene, D gene, CDR3 DNA, CDR3 protein. The D gene is left open where the match is weak. Size values are once, few and many counts, or a class for expanded clones, and some rows have none.

NA	TRBV6-5	TRBJ1-1	NA	TGTGCCAGCAGCCTGACACCCTGGAACACTGAAGCTTTCTTT	CASSLTPWNTEAFF
NA	TRBV5-4	TRBJ2-3	TRBD1	TGTGCCAGCAGCTCCGCCCGGGACAGAAACACAGATACGCAGTATTTT	CASSSARDRNTDTQYF
NA	TRBV2	TRBJ2-1	TRBD2	TGTGCCAGCAGGCGGACTAGCGGAGTCCTCACCCAAATGGACAATGAGCAGTTCTTC	CASRRTSGVLTQMDNEQFF
NA	TRBV29-1	TRBJ2-7	TRBD2	TGCAGCGTCACAACCGGGACTAGCGCATACTACGAGCAGTCCTTC	CSVTTGTSAYYEQSF
NA	TRBV10-3	TRBJ1-4	NA	TGTGCCATCAGTGAGTCGATGGGAGGGATCGGTGCTAATGAAAAACTGTTTTTT	CAISESMGGIGANEKLFF
NA	TRBV5-4	TRBJ2-6	NA	TGTGCCAGCAGCTTGCCCAACTCTGGGGCCAACGTCCTGACTTTC	CASSLPNSGANVLTF
NA	TRBV28	TRBJ2-7	TRBD2	TGTGCCAGCACCATAGGGCTAGCGGGGGGGCAAGTCGAGCAGTACTTC	CASTIGLAGGQVEQYF
few	TRBV27	TRBJ1-4	NA	TGTGCCAGCAGGCTCAACAGGGATGTGGAAAAACTGTTTTTT	CASRLNRDVEKLFF
NA	TRBV4-2	TRBJ2-7	NA	TGTGCCAGCAGCCAAGGAGTCGTAGCTTTCGAGCAGTACTTC	CASSQGVVAFEQYF
NA	TRBV7-9	TRBJ2-3	TRBD2	TGTGCCAGCAGCTTAGGCGGGGGGGTCACAGATACGCAGTATTTT	CASSLGGGVTDTQYF
few	TRBV27	TRBJ2-3	TRBD2	TGTGCCAGCAGTTTTGTGGGACTAGCGGGGGATACGCAGTATTTT	CASSFVGLAGDTQYF
NA	TRBV5-1	TRBJ1-1	NA	TGCGCCAGCAGCTTCGGGGGGCAGAACACTGAAGCTTTCTTT	CASSFGGQNTEAFF
NA	TRBV14	TRBJ2-3	TRBD2	TGTGCCAGCAGCCATAGACTAGCGGGCACAGATACGCAGTATTTT	CASSHRLAGTDTQYF
once	TRBV18	TRBJ2-7	TRBD2	TGTGCCAGCTCACCAGGCCGGGCGGGAGGGCCGTACGAGCAGTACTTC	CASSPGRAGGPYEQYF